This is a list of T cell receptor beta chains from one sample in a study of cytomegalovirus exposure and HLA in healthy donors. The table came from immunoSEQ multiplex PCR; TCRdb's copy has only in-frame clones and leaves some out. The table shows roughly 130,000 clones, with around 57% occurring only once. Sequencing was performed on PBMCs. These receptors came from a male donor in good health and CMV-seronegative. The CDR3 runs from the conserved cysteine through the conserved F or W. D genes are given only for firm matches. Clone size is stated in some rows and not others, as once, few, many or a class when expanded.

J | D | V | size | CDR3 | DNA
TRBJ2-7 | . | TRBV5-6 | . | CASSSFGGRGSYEQYF | TGTGCCAGCAGCTCCTTTGGAGGGAGGGGGTCCTACGAGCAGTACTTC
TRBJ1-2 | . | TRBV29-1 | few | CSVGRVVNYGYTF | TGCAGCGTTGGGCGGGTCGTTAACTATGGCTACACCTTC
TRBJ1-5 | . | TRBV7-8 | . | CASSLVGGVSNQPQHF | TGTGCCAGCAGCTTAGTTGGCGGGGTCAGCAATCAGCCCCAGCATTTT
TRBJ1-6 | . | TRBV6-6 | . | CASSPRGEGTSPLHF | TGTGCCAGCAGTCCTCGGGGGGAGGGGACTTCACCCCTCCACTTT
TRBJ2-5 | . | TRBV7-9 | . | CASSLSNRQSSETQYF | TGTGCCAGCAGCTTAAGCAACAGACAATCCTCTGAGACCCAGTACTTC
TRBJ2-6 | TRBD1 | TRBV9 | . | CASSVGGLGTGGGNVLTF | TGTGCCAGCAGCGTAGGGGGTCTGGGGACAGGGGGAGGCAACGTCCTGACTTTC
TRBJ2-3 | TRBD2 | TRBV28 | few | CASLAGGSTDTQYF | TGTGCCAGCCTAGCGGGGGGCAGCACAGATACGCAGTATTTT
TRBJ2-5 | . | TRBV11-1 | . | CASSLQSVRGQETQYF | TGTGCCAGCAGCTTACAGTCTGTCAGGGGACAAGAGACCCAGTACTTC
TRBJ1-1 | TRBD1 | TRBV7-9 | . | CSSSVPGTGKEAFF | TGTTCCAGCAGCGTTCCCGGGACAGGGAAGGAAGCTTTCTTT
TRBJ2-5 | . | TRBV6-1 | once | CASSDADWETQYF | TGTGCCAGCAGTGATGCTGACTGGGAGACCCAGTACTTC
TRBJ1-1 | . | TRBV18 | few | CASSQQLNTEAFF | TGTGCCAGCTCACAACAGTTGAACACTGAAGCTTTCTTT
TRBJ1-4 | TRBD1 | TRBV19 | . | CASSIQTGINEKLFF | TGTGCCAGTAGTATCCAGACAGGGATTAATGAAAAACTGTTTTTT
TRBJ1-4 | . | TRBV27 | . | CASSLAQVGEKLFF | TGTGCCAGCAGTTTAGCCCAGGTGGGTGAAAAACTGTTTTTT
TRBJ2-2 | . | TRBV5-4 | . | CASSLDPTGELFF | TGTGCCAGCAGCTTGGATCCGACCGGGGAGCTGTTTTTT
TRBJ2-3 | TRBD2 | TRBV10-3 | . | CAISEGLAIPADTQYF | TGTGCCATCAGTGAGGGACTAGCGATTCCAGCAGATACGCAGTATTTT
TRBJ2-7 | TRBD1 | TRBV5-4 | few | CASSSLATGIYEQYF | TGTGCCAGCAGCTCCCTTGCGACAGGGATCTACGAGCAGTACTTC
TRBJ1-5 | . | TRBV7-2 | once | CASSLGGGGQGNQPQHF | TGTGCCAGCAGCTTAGGAGGGGGGGGGCAAGGCAATCAGCCCCAGCATTTT
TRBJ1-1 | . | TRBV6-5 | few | CASSYGSNTEAFF | TGTGCCAGCAGTTACGGCTCGAACACTGAAGCTTTCTTT
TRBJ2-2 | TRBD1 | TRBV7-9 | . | CASSPPGTGGEELFF | TGTGCCAGCAGCCCACCAGGGACAGGGGGCGAGGAGCTGTTTTTT
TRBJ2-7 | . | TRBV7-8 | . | CASSPLTGLNYEQYF | TGTGCCAGCAGCCCGTTGACAGGACTCAACTACGAGCAGTACTTC
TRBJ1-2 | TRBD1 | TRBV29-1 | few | CSVEGDSFNYGYTF | TGCAGCGTTGAGGGGGACAGCTTTAACTATGGCTACACCTTC
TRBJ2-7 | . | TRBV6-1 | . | CASSEKPEVTYEQYF | TGTGCCAGCAGTGAGAAACCGGAGGTAACCTACGAGCAGTACTTC
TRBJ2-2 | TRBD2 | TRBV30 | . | CAWSVTLAGTGELFF | TGTGCCTGGAGTGTAACCCTAGCGGGCACCGGGGAGCTGTTTTTT
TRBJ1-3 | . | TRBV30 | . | CASRTTSSGNTIYF | TGTGCCTCCCGTACCACGAGCTCTGGAAACACCATATATTTT
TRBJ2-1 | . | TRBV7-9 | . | CASSFSLYNEQFF | TGTGCCAGCAGCTTTTCCTTGTACAATGAGCAGTTCTTC
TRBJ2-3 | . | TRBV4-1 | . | CASAEGPSTDTQYF | TGCGCCAGCGCGGAGGGTCCTAGCACAGATACGCAGTATTTT
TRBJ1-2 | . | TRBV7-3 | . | CASSAQMNYGYTF | TGTGCCAGCAGCGCACAGATGAACTATGGCTACACCTTC
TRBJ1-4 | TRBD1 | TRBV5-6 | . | CASSLGQGVGKLFF | TGTGCCAGCAGCTTGGGGCAGGGGGTAGGAAAACTGTTTTTT
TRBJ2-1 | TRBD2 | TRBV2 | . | CASSLGTSGSGEQFF | TGTGCCAGCAGCCTCGGGACTAGTGGGAGTGGTGAGCAGTTCTTC
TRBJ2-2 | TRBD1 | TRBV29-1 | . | CSVTGGPGTGELFF | TGCAGCGTAACAGGGGGCCCCGGGACCGGGGAGCTGTTTTTT
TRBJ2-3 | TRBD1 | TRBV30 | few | CAWKGDRGLADTQYF | TGTGCCTGGAAAGGGGACAGGGGGCTTGCAGATACGCAGTATTTT
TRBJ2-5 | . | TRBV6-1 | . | CASSSIVGETQYF | TGTGCCAGCAGCTCCATTGTCGGGGAGACCCAGTACTTC
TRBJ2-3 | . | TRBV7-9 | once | CATSRRGVSAKGDTQYF | TGTGCCACCTCAAGACGCGGGGTTTCTGCGAAAGGGGATACGCAGTATTTT
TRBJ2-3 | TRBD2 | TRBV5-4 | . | CASSLGGGGAMADTQYF | TGTGCCAGCAGCTTGGGGGGCGGGGGGGCCATGGCAGATACGCAGTATTTT
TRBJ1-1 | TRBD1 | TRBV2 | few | CASSGTGGASTEAFF | TGTGCCAGCAGTGGGACAGGGGGCGCGAGCACTGAAGCTTTCTTT
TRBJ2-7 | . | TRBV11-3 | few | CASSINRVGEQYF | TGTGCCAGCAGCATAAACAGGGTTGGGGAGCAGTACTTC
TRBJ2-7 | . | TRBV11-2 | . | CASSLDPRLSYEQYF | TGTGCCAGCAGCTTAGATCCCAGATTGTCCTACGAGCAGTACTTC
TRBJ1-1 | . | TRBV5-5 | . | CASSFTGSSAFF | TGTGCCAGCAGCTTTACAGGAAGTTCAGCTTTCTTT
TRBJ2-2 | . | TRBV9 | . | CASSPPNTGELFF | TGTGCCAGCAGCCCTCCGAACACCGGGGAGCTGTTTTTT
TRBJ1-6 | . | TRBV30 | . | CAWSVQGYSNSPLHF | TGTGCCTGGAGTGTACAGGGTTATAGTAATTCACCCCTCCACTTT
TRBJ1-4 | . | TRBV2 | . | CASSPLSATNEKLFF | TGTGCCAGCAGCCCCTTATCCGCAACTAATGAAAAACTGTTTTTT
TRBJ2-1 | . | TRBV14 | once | CASSQANRGASSSYNEQFF | TGTGCCAGCAGCCAAGCTAACCGGGGGGCTTCGAGCTCCTACAATGAGCAGTTCTTC